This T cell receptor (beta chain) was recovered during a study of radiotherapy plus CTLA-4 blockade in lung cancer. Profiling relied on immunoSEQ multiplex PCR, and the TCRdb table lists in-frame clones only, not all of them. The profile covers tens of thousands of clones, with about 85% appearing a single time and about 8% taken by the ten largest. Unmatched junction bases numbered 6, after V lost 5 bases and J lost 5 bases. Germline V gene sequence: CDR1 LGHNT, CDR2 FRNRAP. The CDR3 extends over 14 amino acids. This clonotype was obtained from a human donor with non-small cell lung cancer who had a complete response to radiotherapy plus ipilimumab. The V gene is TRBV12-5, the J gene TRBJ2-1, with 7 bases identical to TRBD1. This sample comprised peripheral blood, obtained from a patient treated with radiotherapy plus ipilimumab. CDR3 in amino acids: CASGPPGTDNEQFF. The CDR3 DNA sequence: TGTGCTAGTGGTCCGCCCGGGACAGACAATGAGCAGTTCTTC. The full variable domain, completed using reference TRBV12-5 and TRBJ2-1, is DARVTQTPRHKVTEMGQEVTMRCQPILGHNTVFWYRQTMMQGLELLAYFRNRAPLDDSGMPKDRFSAEMPDATLATLKIQPSEPRDSAVYFCASGPPGTDNEQFFGPGTRLTVL.